The 21 T cell receptor beta chains below all came from one sample that was sequenced in a study of T cell repertoires in cytomegalovirus infection. TCRdb ran MiXCR on the reads and lists one entry per CDR3 protein. This sample has more than 85,000 distinct CDR3 sequences, with around 30% found just once. The antigens these receptors bind are not known. The material was CD8+ T cells from cultured PBMCs, obtained from culture after CMV antigen stimulation. The receptor source for this set is a human donor in good health (CMV status not recorded). Some clones in this sample may be carry-over from other donors' samples.

This chain links TRBV29-1 with TRBJ2-7; 12 nucleotides agree with TRBD1. The CDR3 spans 14 residues. The ends lost 0 bases at V and 7 bases at J; junction bases unmatched: 4. Germline V gene sequence: CDR1 SQVTM, CDR2 ANQGSEA. The CDR3 nucleotides are TGCAGCGTTGAAGAGGGACAGGGGGCATGGGAGCAGTACTTC. Its protein product is CSVEEGQGAWEQYF.

This clonotype was seen more than once but under ten times. The chain links TRBV29-1 to TRBJ2-3; the match to TRBD2 covers 14 bases. This CDR3 has 19 amino acids. Unmatched junction bases numbered 16, after V lost 4 bases and J lost 4 bases. Germline lookup yields CDR1 SQVTM and CDR2 ANQGSEA. The CDR3 reads CSVAAGLAGGQYGPDTQYF. The CDR3 DNA reads as TGCAGCGTTGCGGCAGGACTAGCGGGGGGCCAGTACGGCCCAGATACGCAGTATTTT.

About this clonotype: A much larger clone lies a single base off, so this may be a read error. J is TRBJ1-3 and V is TRBV7-2; 7 bases are a match to TRBD1. V was pared by 7 bases and J by 0 bases, with 6 bases of the junction left unmatched. The length of the CDR3 is 15 residues. Germline CDR1 and CDR2: SGHTA and FQGNSA. DNA for the CDR3: TGTACCAGCATGGACAGGATGAACTCTGGAAACACCATATATTTT. It encodes CTSMDRMNSGNTIYF.

This clonotype was detected ten times or more. The chain is built from TRBV19 and TRBJ1-6; 9 bases align to TRBD1. The trim removed 3 bases at V and 7 bases at J, leaving 4 bases unmatched. This CDR3 has 15 residues. Germline-derived CDR1 and CDR2 are LNHDA and SQIVND (reference sequence). CDR3 DNA sequence: TGTGCCAGTAGTATTTCGACAGGGGGAAATTCACCCCTCCACTTT. Protein sequence: CASSISTGGNSPLHF.

The gene calls are TRBV3-1 and TRBJ2-1; TRBD1 might be the D (6 bases). Germline assignment: CDR1 LGHDT and CDR2 YNNKEL (reference sequence). CDR3 size: 18 residues. Between the trimmed V and J ends, which lost 1 base and 6 bases, there was a span of 22 bases. CDR3 sequence (DNA): TGTGCCAGCAGCCAAGGGGACAACGGCAGGGCCCACCCCAATGAGCAGTTCTTC. This sequence encodes CASSQGDNGRAHPNEQFF.

The V call is TRBV27, the J call TRBJ1-2; perhaps TRBD1 as D (6 bases). The germline CDR1 and CDR2 sequences are MNHEY and SMNVEV (reference sequence). Trimming pared 1 base from V and 8 bases from J, leaving 11 bases between. The CDR3 totals 13 residues. CDR3 residues: CASSLYGGQGYTF. The CDR3 DNA reads as TGTGCCAGCAGTTTATATGGGGGGCAAGGCTACACCTTC.

The chain employs TRBV12-3 or TRBV12-4 and TRBJ2-1, with 11 bases matching TRBD2. V lost 6 bases, J lost 3 bases, and 4 bases stayed unmatched. CDR3 size: 15 residues. The CDR3 is CASRSLAGGYNEQFF. Here the CDR3 DNA reads TGTGCCAGCAGAAGCCTAGCGGGGGGCTACAATGAGCAGTTCTTC.

V usage is TRBV15 and J usage is TRBJ1-1; D ambiguous. Germline CDR1 and CDR2: LNHNV and YYDKDF (reference sequence). This CDR3 is 13 amino acids long. V dropped 2 bases and J dropped 3 bases, with 7 bases sitting between them. CDR3 residues: CATSRSAYTEAFF. The CDR3 region has the DNA TGTGCCACCAGCAGATCGGCGTACACTGAAGCTTTCTTT.

This clonotype was observed a handful of times. This chain joins TRBV19 and TRBJ2-2, with D perhaps TRBD2 (5 bases). Germline assignment: CDR1 LNHDA and CDR2 SQIVND (reference sequence). V dropped 2 bases and J dropped 5 bases, with 12 bases sitting between them. There are 15 residues in the CDR3. The CDR3 spells CASSIQHGGTGELFF. The CDR3 DNA reads as TGTGCCAGTAGTATACAACATGGAGGAACCGGGGAGCTGTTTTTT.

The chain links TRBV13 to TRBJ2-1, with TRBD2 matching over 9 bases. There are 16 residues in the CDR3. After removal of 5 bases from V and 0 bases from J, the junction contained 5 bases not matched to a gene. CDR1 and CDR2 (germline): PRHDT, FYEKMQ (reference sequence). CDR3 region: CASSTRAGGSYNEQFF. CDR3 nucleotide sequence: TGTGCCAGCAGCACCAGAGCGGGGGGCTCCTACAATGAGCAGTTCTTC.

This clonotype was recorded at least ten times. The chain is built from TRBV7-8 and TRBJ1-1; unclear D gene. CDR1 is SGHVS, CDR2 FQNEAQ, per germline. CDR3 length: 15 residues. Deletions cut 3 bases from V and 1 base from J, with 12 bases between. CDR3 protein: CASSLITARNTEAFF. The CDR3 DNA reads TGTGCCAGCAGCTTGATAACTGCCAGGAACACTGAAGCTTTCTTT.

As DNA, the CDR3 is TGTGCCAGCAGTGATTTGGGGAGGAATCAGCCCCAGCATTTT. Protein product: CASSDLGRNQPQHF. The chain employs TRBV2 and TRBJ1-5; D remains ambiguous. This CDR3 is built from 14 residues. The germline gives CDR1 SNHLY, CDR2 FYNNEI. Between the trimmed V and J ends, which lost 3 bases and 4 bases, there was a span of 10 bases. Based on the CDR3 plus reference TRBV2 and TRBJ1-5, the full variable domain is EPEVTQTPSHQVTQMGQEVILRCVPISNHLYFYWYRQILGQKVEFLVSFYNNEISEKSEIFDDQFSVERPDGSNFTLKIRSTKLEDSAMYFCASSDLGRNQPQHFGDGTRLSIL.

The genes are TRBV3-1 and TRBJ2-1; D is possibly TRBD2 (7 bases). The CDR3 spans 17 residues. Trimming took off 1 base at V and 8 bases at J, with 21 bases between the two ends. Germline-derived CDR1 and CDR2 are LGHDT and YNNKEL (reference sequence). DNA of the CDR3: TGTGCCAGCAGCCAAGGGACTTGGTGGGAGGGGGGCGATGAGCAGTTCTTC. It yields the protein CASSQGTWWEGGDEQFF.

This clonotype turned up a few times. J is TRBJ2-7 and V is TRBV7-2; D is possibly TRBD1 or TRBD2 (6 bases each). Per the germline V gene, CDR1 is SGHTA and CDR2 is FQGNSA. V was pared by 3 bases and J by 2 bases, with 11 bases between. The CDR3 totals 14 residues. Here the CDR3 reads CASSFWGAAYEQYF. The DNA of the CDR3 is TGTGCCAGCAGCTTCTGGGGGGCGGCCTACGAGCAGTACTTC.

The V and J genes are TRBV13 and TRBJ2-6; D might be TRBD2 (6 bases). Germline V lookup: CDR1 PRHDT, CDR2 FYEKMQ (reference sequence). This CDR3 region has 13 residues. V was cut by 11 bases and J by 3 bases, with 11 bases left in between. The DNA of the CDR3 is TGTGCCGGCTCCGGGAGTGGGGCCAACGTCCTGACTTTC. Translating gives CAGSGSGANVLTF. Drawing the rest from reference TRBV13 and TRBJ2-6, the complete variable domain is AAGVIQSPRHLIKEKRETATLKCYPIPRHDTVYWYQQGPGQDPQFLISFYEKMQSDKGSIPDRFSAQQFSDYHSELNMSSLELGDSALYFCAGSGSGANVLTFGAGSRLTVL.

The chain recombines TRBV9 with TRBJ2-7, with D perhaps matching TRBD1 (6 bases). Germline V CDR1 and CDR2: SGDLS, YYNGEE. The CDR3 totals 14 residues. Trimming shortened V by 3 bases and J by 2 bases, and 12 bases separated the two germline ends. CDR3 DNA: TGTGCCAGCAGCGCCCCCGACAGGACCTACGAGCAGTACTTC. Its translation is CASSAPDRTYEQYF.

In the case of this clonotype: A read error may account for a junction end that differs from germline. The J gene is TRBJ2-1, the V gene TRBV19, with TRBD1 matching over 11 bases. The CDR3 totals 17 residues. The germline V gene encodes CDR1 LNHDA and CDR2 SQIVND (reference sequence). DNA of the CDR3: TGTGCCAGTAGTATCCAGGACAGGGGGCGGCTTTACAATGAGCAGTTATTC. Translated, it gives CASSIQDRGRLYNEQLF. Combining the CDR3 with reference TRBV19 and TRBJ2-1 gives the whole variable domain DGGITQSPKYLFRKEGQNVTLSCEQNLNHDAMYWYRQDPGQGLRLIYYSQIVNDFQKGDIAEGYSVSREKKESFPLTVTSAQKNPTAFYLCASSIQDRGRLYNEQLFGPGTRLTVL.

The chain recombines TRBV6-1 with TRBJ2-3; 10 bases align to TRBD2. The CDR3 extends over 16 amino acids. J was trimmed by 4 bases and V by 6 bases; bases with no gene match: 10. Germline values: CDR1 MNHNS, CDR2 SASEGT. The CDR3 DNA reads TGTGCCAGCAGCAGACGAGCGGGGGGGTACGCAGATACGCAGTATTTT. Translation: CASSRRAGGYADTQYF.

This clonotype was recorded a few times. The chain recombines TRBV20-1 with TRBJ2-5; 10 bases match TRBD2. Germline loops: CDR1 DFQATT, CDR2 SNEGSKA (reference sequence). The ends lost 6 bases at V and 5 bases at J; junction bases unmatched: 18. This CDR3 contains 17 residues. Here the CDR3 DNA reads TGCAGTGCGGGAGGGGGGGCTAGCGGGGGCCGTGGGGAGACCCAGTACTTC. Its protein product is CSAGGGASGGRGETQYF.

This sequence joins TRBV6-5 and TRBJ2-5; 7 bases align to TRBD2. V lost 5 bases and J lost 4; bases outside the gene matches: 7. The CDR3 spans 14 residues. Germline assignment: CDR1 MNHEY and CDR2 SVGAGI. As DNA, the CDR3 is TGTGCCAGCAGTCTCCCCGGGGGGTCAGAGACCCAGTACTTC. Translated: CASSLPGGSETQYF.

This clonotype has only one observation. The chain carries TRBV19 and TRBJ1-1, with 8 bases matching TRBD1. Trimming removed 8 bases from V and 3 bases from J; junction bases left unmatched: 8. CDR1 and CDR2 (germline): LNHDA, SQIVND (reference sequence). The CDR3 is 14 amino acids. The CDR3 DNA sequence: TGTGCCAGTGGACAGGGCCCTTCCTACACTGAAGCTTTCTTT. This translates into CASGQGPSYTEAFF. The entire variable domain, with the rest obtained from reference TRBV19 and TRBJ1-1, is as follows: DGGITQSPKYLFRKEGQNVTLSCEQNLNHDAMYWYRQDPGQGLRLIYYSQIVNDFQKGDIAEGYSVSREKKESFPLTVTSAQKNPTAFYLCASGQGPSYTEAFFGQGTRLTVV.